A selection of T cell receptor beta chains follows, all from one sample in a study of shared clonotypes between healthy human individuals. The data were produced by immunoSEQ multiplex PCR, yet TCRdb's version contains in-frame clones alone and is incomplete. The profile shows 450,000 to 500,000 clones, 79% of them singletons. The sequenced material came from PBMCs. Source of these receptors: a woman aged 40 to 49 in good health. Some clones in this sample may be carry-over from other donors' samples. Each CDR3 is given without its conserved first and last residue. The order of the fields is V gene, J gene, clone size, D gene, CDR3 protein. The D gene is left open where the match is weak. The size entry is marked missing in some rows and otherwise reads once, few, many or a size class.

V: TRBV6-1; J: TRBJ1-5; size: NA; D: NA; CDR3: ASSEVGKPQH
V: TRBV15; J: TRBJ2-1; size: NA; D: NA; CDR3: ATSRKYGSGPEQF
V: TRBV2; J: TRBJ1-1; size: NA; D: TRBD1; CDR3: ASSPGQGGTEAF
V: TRBV19; J: TRBJ1-1; size: NA; D: NA; CDR3: ASSSRGGVTEAF
V: TRBV4-3; J: TRBJ2-2; size: many; D: NA; CDR3: ASSRPTGGELF
V: TRBV30; J: TRBJ1-4; size: NA; D: NA; CDR3: AWSIGRVEKLF
V: TRBV7-2; J: TRBJ2-6; size: NA; D: NA; CDR3: ASSQPASGANVLT
V: TRBV6-5; J: TRBJ2-3; size: many; D: NA; CDR3: ASSYSETDTQY
V: TRBV4-1; J: TRBJ2-7; size: NA; D: TRBD1; CDR3: ASSKPGQGVYEQY
V: TRBV5-1; J: TRBJ1-1; size: NA; D: NA; CDR3: ASSFGAGGANTEAF
V: TRBV5-1; J: TRBJ2-5; size: NA; D: NA; CDR3: ASSLGGTKQETQY
V: TRBV7-8; J: TRBJ2-2; size: many; D: NA; CDR3: ASSLDRADTGELF
V: TRBV30; J: TRBJ1-6; size: few; D: TRBD1; CDR3: AWSTGTVNSPLH
V: TRBV11-3; J: TRBJ2-3; size: NA; D: TRBD2; CDR3: ASSLGTSGRTDTQY
V: TRBV2; J: TRBJ1-2; size: NA; D: NA; CDR3: ASRTGSANYGYT
V: TRBV28; J: TRBJ2-4; size: few; D: NA; CDR3: ASGGENKNIQY
V: TRBV7-6; J: TRBJ2-1; size: NA; D: TRBD1; CDR3: ASSTSQGDPAYNEQF
V: TRBV11-1; J: TRBJ2-1; size: NA; D: TRBD1; CDR3: ASSGTGVYNEQF
V: TRBV10-2; J: TRBJ2-2; size: NA; D: TRBD2; CDR3: ASSRAGGANGELF
V: TRBV11-1; J: TRBJ2-2; size: few; D: NA; CDR3: ASRPNPPTGELF
V: TRBV9; J: TRBJ2-1; size: NA; D: NA; CDR3: ASQKDNYNEQF
V: TRBV2; J: TRBJ2-7; size: NA; D: NA; CDR3: ASSRDYTYEQY
V: TRBV15; J: TRBJ2-7; size: NA; D: NA; CDR3: ATSRDQGSYEQY
V: TRBV10-3; J: TRBJ2-1; size: NA; D: NA; CDR3: AISESTRGYNEQF
V: TRBV7-9; J: TRBJ2-3; size: once; D: TRBD1; CDR3: AWSRGPSYVTDTQY
V: TRBV7-2; J: TRBJ2-7; size: once; D: TRBD1; CDR3: ASSLGSGGSSYEQY
V: TRBV5-6; J: TRBJ1-3; size: NA; D: TRBD1; CDR3: ASSARQGPGNTIY
V: TRBV28; J: TRBJ1-5; size: many; D: NA; CDR3: AGQDSNQPQH
V: TRBV29-1; J: TRBJ2-1; size: NA; D: TRBD2; CDR3: SAGTSDHNEQF